This T cell receptor (beta chain) was identified during a study of control samples from healthy donors and cancer patients. Measured with immunoSEQ multiplex PCR; TCRdb has only the in-frame clones, and not every one. The sample shows 150,000 to 190,000 clones, 85% to 95% of them seen only once. Per germline, CDR1 LNHDA and CDR2 SQIVND (reference sequence). The ends were cut back, 8 bases at V and 2 bases at J, with 7 bases in the middle. This CDR3 has 12 amino acids. The sequenced sample consisted of blood. The receptor was isolated from a man aged 50 to 59 in good health. This chain connects TRBV19 to TRBJ1-3; tentative D call: TRBD1 (6 bases). Written as DNA, the CDR3 is TGTGCCAGTCGACAGGCTGGAAACACCATATATTTT. As protein: CASRQAGNTIYF.